Sequencing of this TCR beta chain was carried out in a study of T cell responses to AZD1222 COVID-19 vaccine. Some clones are missing from TCRdb's copy, which holds only in-frame ones; the method was immunoSEQ multiplex PCR. Among roughly 80,000 clones listed, roughly 88% were seen once. This CDR3 is built from 15 residues. Per the germline V gene, CDR1 is LNHDA and CDR2 is SQIVND (reference sequence). V was clipped by 5 bases and J by 6 bases; unmatched bases: 8. V gene TRBV19 combines with J gene TRBJ1-5; 9 nucleotides align to TRBD1. Here the sequenced sample was peripheral blood, taken 28 days after the second AZD1222 dose. The receptor's source is an adult who received the AZD1222 COVID-19 vaccine. The CDR3 bases are TGTGCCAGTAGTCCGTGGGACAGGGACGGTCAGCCCCAGCATTTT. Residues: CASSPWDRDGQPQHF.